This entry features one T cell receptor beta chain sequence. Per the original methods: Reference gene primers were amplified, and this amplification served to estimate nucleated cell counts. Sequencing was performed with immunoSEQ multiplex PCR; in TCRdb, only in-frame clones are kept and a portion is missing. That table gives V, J and clone size, and the DNA gave D and trimming. The sample has 350,000 to 400,000 clones, 90% seen once. The data were obtained in a study of blood T cell repertoires in COVID-19. Study as a whole: Material from acute and convalescent COVID-19 was sourced from the United States, Italy and Spain. T cells, B-cell-depleted T cells, or PBMCs supplied cDNA or gDNA.

CDR3 length: 13 amino acids. Germline CDR1 reads SGHRS; CDR2 reads YFSETQ. The V segment lost 3 bases and the J segment 8 bases; nucleotides outside the gene matches: 4. Sequencing was done on a sample of peripheral blood. This receptor was taken from a man between 18 and 29 years old with active or convalescent COVID-19. The genes are TRBV5-1 and TRBJ1-1, with 10 bases fitting TRBD1. CDR3 nucleotides: TGCGCCAGCAGCTCAGGACAGGGGGGAGAAGCTTTCTTT. It encodes CASSSGQGGEAFF.